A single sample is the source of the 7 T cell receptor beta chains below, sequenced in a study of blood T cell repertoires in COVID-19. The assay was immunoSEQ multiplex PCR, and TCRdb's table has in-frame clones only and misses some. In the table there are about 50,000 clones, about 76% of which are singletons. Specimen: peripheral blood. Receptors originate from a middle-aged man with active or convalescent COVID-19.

The CDR3 region is CASSSPLGGTNTGELFF. CDR3 coding DNA: TGTGCCAGCAGCTCCCCGCTTGGCGGCACCAACACCGGGGAGCTGTTTTTT. The V gene is TRBV7-2, the J gene TRBJ2-2; D gene uncertain. This CDR3 contains 17 residues. Germline assignment: CDR1 SGHTA and CDR2 FQGNSA. V was trimmed by 4 bases and J by 2 bases, leaving 17 bases between them. Drawing the rest from reference TRBV7-2 and TRBJ2-2, the complete variable domain is GAGVSQSPSNKVTEKGKDVELRCDPISGHTALYWYRQSLGQGLEFLIYFQGNSAPDKSGLPSDRFSAERTGGSVSTLTIQRTQQEDSAVYLCASSSPLGGTNTGELFFGEGSRLTVL.

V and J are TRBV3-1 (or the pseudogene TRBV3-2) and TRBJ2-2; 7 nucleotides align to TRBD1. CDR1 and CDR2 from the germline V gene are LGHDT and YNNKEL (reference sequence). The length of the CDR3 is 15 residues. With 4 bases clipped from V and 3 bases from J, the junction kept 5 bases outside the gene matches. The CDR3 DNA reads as TGTGCCAGCAGCCTCGGGACAGCCCACACCGGGGAGCTGTTTTTT. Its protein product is CASSLGTAHTGELFF.

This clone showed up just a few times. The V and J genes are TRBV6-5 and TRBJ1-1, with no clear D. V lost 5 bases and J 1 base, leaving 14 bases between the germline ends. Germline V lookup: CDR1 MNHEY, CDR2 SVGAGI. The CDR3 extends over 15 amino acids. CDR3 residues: CASSPFGGRNTEAFF. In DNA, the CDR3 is TGTGCCAGCAGTCCCTTTGGAGGGAGGAACACTGAAGCTTTCTTT.

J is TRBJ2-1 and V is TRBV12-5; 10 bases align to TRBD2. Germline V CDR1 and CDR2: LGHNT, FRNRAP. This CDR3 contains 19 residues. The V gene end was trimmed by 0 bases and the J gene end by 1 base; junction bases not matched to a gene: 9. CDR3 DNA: TGTGCTAGTGGTTTGGTAGCTGGGCTAGCGGGAGCGTCCTACAATGAGCAGTTCTTC. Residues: CASGLVAGLAGASYNEQFF.

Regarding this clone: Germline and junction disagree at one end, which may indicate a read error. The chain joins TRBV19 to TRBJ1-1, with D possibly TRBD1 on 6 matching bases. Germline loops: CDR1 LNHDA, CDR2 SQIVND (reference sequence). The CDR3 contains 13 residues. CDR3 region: CPSQGGAGGAAFF. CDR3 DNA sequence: TGTCCCAGCCAAGGGGGGGCGGGGGGGGCAGCTTTCTTT.

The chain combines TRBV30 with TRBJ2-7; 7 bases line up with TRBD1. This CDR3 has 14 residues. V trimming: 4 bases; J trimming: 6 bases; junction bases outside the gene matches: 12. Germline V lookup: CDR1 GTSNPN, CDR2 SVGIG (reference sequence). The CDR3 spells CAWNGDSSSFEQYF. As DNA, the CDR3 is TGTGCCTGGAATGGGGACAGTTCTTCTTTCGAGCAGTACTTC.

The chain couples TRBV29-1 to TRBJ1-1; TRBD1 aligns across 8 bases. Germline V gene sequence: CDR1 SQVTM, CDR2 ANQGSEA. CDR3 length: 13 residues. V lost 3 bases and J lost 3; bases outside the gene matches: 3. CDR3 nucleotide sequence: TGCAGCGTTGACGAGACAGGGGACACTGAAGCTTTCTTT. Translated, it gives CSVDETGDTEAFF.